The rows below give T cell receptor beta chains drawn from one sample of a study of T cell responses to AZD1222 COVID-19 vaccine. Generated by immunoSEQ multiplex PCR, the TCRdb table keeps only in-frame clones and is missing some. The data show about 120,000 clones, around 90% seen once. The starting material was peripheral blood, obtained 28 days after the second AZD1222 dose. The receptor source for this set is an adult who received the AZD1222 COVID-19 vaccine. CDR3s include the opening cysteine and the closing phenylalanine or tryptophan. D genes are given only for firm matches. The size field is filled for only some rows; it gives once, few, many or a size class.

abundance: .
v_gene: TRBV6-5
j_gene: TRBJ1-6
d_gene: .
CDR3nt: TGTGCCATCTCTATAGGCGGCGGGTATAATTCACCCCTCCACTTT
CDR3aa: CAISIGGGYNSPLHF

abundance: once
v_gene: TRBV19
j_gene: TRBJ2-3
d_gene: TRBD1
CDR3nt: TGTGCCAGTAGTGCCGACAGGGGGTGGACAGATACGCAGTATTTT
CDR3aa: CASSADRGWTDTQYF

abundance: once
v_gene: TRBV2
j_gene: TRBJ1-5
d_gene: TRBD1
CDR3nt: TGTGCCAGCAATTCAGCCGGGACAGATTATCAGCCCCAGCATTTT
CDR3aa: CASNSAGTDYQPQHF

abundance: .
v_gene: TRBV5-8
j_gene: TRBJ1-5
d_gene: .
CDR3nt: TGTGCCAGCAGCTTGCGGGGTAATCAGCCCCAGCATTTT
CDR3aa: CASSLRGNQPQHF

abundance: once
v_gene: TRBV19
j_gene: TRBJ2-5
d_gene: TRBD1
CDR3nt: TGTGCCAGTAGTGTAACAGGGGCTCAAGAGACCCAGTACTTC
CDR3aa: CASSVTGAQETQYF

abundance: .
v_gene: TRBV7-9
j_gene: TRBJ1-3
d_gene: TRBD1
CDR3nt: TGTGCCAGCAGCTTAGGGGCACCGAGGGGACAGTCACGAAACACCATATATTTT
CDR3aa: CASSLGAPRGQSRNTIYF

abundance: .
v_gene: TRBV7-8
j_gene: TRBJ2-4
d_gene: .
CDR3nt: TGTGCCAGCAGCGGGGTGGCGTTCCCCAAAAACATTCAGTACTTC
CDR3aa: CASSGVAFPKNIQYF

abundance: once
v_gene: TRBV4-1
j_gene: TRBJ2-1
d_gene: .
CDR3nt: TGCGCCAGCAGCCAAGATCCGACTAGATCCTACAATGAGCAGTTCTTC
CDR3aa: CASSQDPTRSYNEQFF

abundance: once
v_gene: TRBV19
j_gene: TRBJ2-1
d_gene: TRBD2
CDR3nt: TGTGCCAGTACCATCGTAGCGGGGGGCGATTTCAATGAGCAGTTCTTC
CDR3aa: CASTIVAGGDFNEQFF

abundance: .
v_gene: TRBV28
j_gene: TRBJ1-2
d_gene: .
CDR3nt: TGTGCCAGCACCGCCGGCCCACTTGGCTACACCTTC
CDR3aa: CASTAGPLGYTF

abundance: .
v_gene: TRBV5-4
j_gene: TRBJ1-3
d_gene: TRBD1
CDR3nt: TGTGCCAGCAGCTTATATACCGGGACAGGGGGAAACACCATATATTTT
CDR3aa: CASSLYTGTGGNTIYF

abundance: .
v_gene: TRBV7-8
j_gene: TRBJ1-6
d_gene: .
CDR3nt: TGTGCCAGCAGCGGAGAAGGGACCTATAATTCACCCCTCCACTTT
CDR3aa: CASSGEGTYNSPLHF

abundance: .
v_gene: TRBV10-3
j_gene: TRBJ1-4
d_gene: .
CDR3nt: TGTGCCATCAGTGAGGGCGGCCAAGGCACTAATGAAAAACTGTTTTTT
CDR3aa: CAISEGGQGTNEKLFF

abundance: .
v_gene: TRBV7-6
j_gene: TRBJ1-4
d_gene: .
CDR3nt: TGTGCCAGCAGCTTATACGGCCAAGGGACGGAAAAACTGTTTTTT
CDR3aa: CASSLYGQGTEKLFF

abundance: .
v_gene: TRBV2
j_gene: TRBJ1-5
d_gene: .
CDR3nt: TGTGCCAGCAGTGCGGGGGCCGCCCGGCCCCAGCATTTT
CDR3aa: CASSAGAARPQHF

abundance: .
v_gene: TRBV25-1
j_gene: TRBJ2-2
d_gene: .
CDR3nt: TGTGCCAGCGCCCTTGGGGGACCCACCGGGGAGCTGTTTTTT
CDR3aa: CASALGGPTGELFF

abundance: .
v_gene: TRBV4-3
j_gene: TRBJ2-5
d_gene: TRBD2
CDR3nt: TGCGCCAGCAGCCAAGACGTGACTAGCTATGAGACCCAGTACTTC
CDR3aa: CASSQDVTSYETQYF

abundance: .
v_gene: TRBV5-5
j_gene: TRBJ1-5
d_gene: .
CDR3nt: TGTGCCAGCAGCTTGGGTAGGGGAGGCCAGCCCCAGCATTTT
CDR3aa: CASSLGRGGQPQHF

abundance: .
v_gene: TRBV7-2
j_gene: TRBJ2-5
d_gene: TRBD2
CDR3nt: TGTGCCAGCAGCCTGGCGGTAAAGCGGGGGGGCTTAGAGACCCAGTACTTC
CDR3aa: CASSLAVKRGGLETQYF

abundance: .
v_gene: TRBV5-4
j_gene: TRBJ2-7
d_gene: TRBD1
CDR3nt: TGTGCCAGCAGCATCCCGGGACAGGGTTCCTACGAGCAGTACTTC
CDR3aa: CASSIPGQGSYEQYF

abundance: .
v_gene: TRBV6-5
j_gene: TRBJ1-6
d_gene: .
CDR3nt: TGTGCCAGCAGTTACTCCGGGGGGCAAAGGAATTCACCCCTCCACTTT
CDR3aa: CASSYSGGQRNSPLHF

abundance: .
v_gene: TRBV6-2/TRBV6-3
j_gene: TRBJ1-5
d_gene: TRBD1
CDR3nt: TGTGCCAGCAGTTACACCGGGACAGAATATAGCAATCAGCCCCAGCATTTT
CDR3aa: CASSYTGTEYSNQPQHF